This T cell receptor beta chain appears in the sequencing data of a study of control samples from healthy donors and cancer patients. V was clipped by 4 bases and J by 1 base, with 21 bases between them. The V gene's germline CDR1 is SGHKS and CDR2 YYEKEE (reference sequence). The CDR3 is 17 amino acids. Repertoires were generated with immunoSEQ multiplex PCR, while TCRdb's copy carries only in-frame clones and drops some. Of about 120,000 clones listed, approximately 92% are singletons. V usage is TRBV5-5 and J usage is TRBJ2-7; a possible D gene is TRBD2 (6 bases). The TCR was taken from a man of 80 years or more with head and neck cancer. Material: PBMCs. In DNA form, the CDR3 reads TGTGCCAGCAGCCTAGGCCGGGGAGGAAGCTTTTCCTACGAGCAGTACTTC. This codes for CASSLGRGGSFSYEQYF.